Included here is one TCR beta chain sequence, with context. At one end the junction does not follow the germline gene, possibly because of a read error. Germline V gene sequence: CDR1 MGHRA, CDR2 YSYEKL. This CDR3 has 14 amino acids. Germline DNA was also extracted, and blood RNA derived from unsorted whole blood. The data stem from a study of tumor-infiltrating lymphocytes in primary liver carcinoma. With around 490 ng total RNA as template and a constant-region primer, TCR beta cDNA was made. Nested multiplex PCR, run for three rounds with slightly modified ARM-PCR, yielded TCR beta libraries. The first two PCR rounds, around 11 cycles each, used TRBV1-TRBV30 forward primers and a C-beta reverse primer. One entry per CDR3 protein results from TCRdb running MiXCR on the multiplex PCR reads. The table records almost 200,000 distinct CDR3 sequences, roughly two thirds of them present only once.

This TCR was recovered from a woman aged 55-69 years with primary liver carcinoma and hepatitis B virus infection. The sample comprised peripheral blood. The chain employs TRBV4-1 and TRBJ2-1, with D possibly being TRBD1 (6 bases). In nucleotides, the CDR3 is TGCGCCAGCGGCCAAGGCTACAGGGCCTGGGAGCAGTTCTTC. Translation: CASGQGYRAWEQFF.